Included here is one T cell receptor beta chain sequence, with context. CDR1 ENHRY and CDR2 SYGVKD come from the germline V gene. This CDR3 contains 19 residues. V gave up 6 bases and J gave up 0 bases, with 24 bases separating them. These data come from a study of T-cell reconstitution after alpha-beta-depleted transplantation in children. Preparation of the TCRbeta library involved a method that used unique molecular identifiers. Using its own MiXCR run on the PCR reads, TCRdb lists one record per CDR3 protein. The profile covers around 200,000 distinct CDR3 sequences, with about 6.4% appearing a single time and more than 2.5% taken by the ten largest.

Material: PBMCs from the stem cell graft donor, obtained from the stem cell graft. The genes are TRBV10-3 and TRBJ2-1; D may be TRBD2 (6 bases). This receptor was taken from a human donor who donated a stem cell graft to a child with Wiskott-Aldrich syndrome. The CDR3 is CAISHARGIGASSYNEQFF. In DNA, the CDR3 is TGTGCCATCAGCCACGCCCGGGGGATCGGGGCGTCCTCCTACAATGAGCAGTTCTTC.